This T cell receptor (beta chain) came from a study of T-cell memory formation after mild COVID-19. Study-level points and caveats: Contracting CD8+ clones were enriched in EMRA, CD4+ mainly in CM and EM.

For this clonotype: Its antigen is currently unknown.

From the 5' RACE reads, TCRdb called clonotypes with MiXCR, one entry per CDR3 protein. The sample shows 250,000 to 350,000 distinct CDR3 sequences, 19% of them seen only once. CDR3 length: 13 amino acids. With 8 bases clipped from V and 8 bases from J, the junction kept 11 bases outside the gene matches. Per the germline V gene, CDR1 is MDHEN and CDR2 is SYDVKM. This TCR was sampled from a young man who had mild COVID-19 (a few samples of this study predate the infection). Cell type and time point are not known. The chain recombines TRBV28 with TRBJ1-2; 7 nucleotides align to TRBD1. Sequencing used PBMCs or a T cell subset sorted from them (not recorded which). CDR3: CASRISTGRGYTF. As DNA, the CDR3 is TGTGCCAGCCGGATTTCGACAGGGAGGGGCTACACCTTC.